Following are 22 T cell receptor beta chains from one sample sequenced in a study of cytomegalovirus exposure and HLA in healthy donors. The PCR used 60 Vbeta and 13 Jbeta primers. Repertoires were generated with immunoSEQ multiplex PCR, while TCRdb's copy carries only in-frame clones and drops some. The sample lists just over 150,000 clones, around 74% seen once, with roughly 1.5% in the top ten. The sample comprised PBMCs. The receptors stem from a woman in her thirties in good health and CMV-seronegative.

The genes are TRBV6-5 and TRBJ1-5; D ambiguous. CDR1 is MNHEY, CDR2 SVGAGI, per germline. This CDR3 contains 14 residues. Trimming removed 2 bases at V and 5 bases at J, with 10 bases between. The CDR3 DNA reads TGTGCCAGCAGTTACCGTCGGGGAGATCAGCCCCAGCATTTT. Translating gives CASSYRRGDQPQHF.

V and J are TRBV5-1 and TRBJ2-7, with 10 bases aligning to TRBD1. V gave up 5 bases and J gave up 3 bases; unmatched junction bases: 5. Germline CDR1 is SGHRS and CDR2 is YFSETQ. This CDR3 has 14 amino acids. The CDR3 is CASRYGQGGYEQYF. Written as DNA, the CDR3 is TGCGCCAGCAGGTACGGACAGGGGGGCTACGAGCAGTACTTC.

This chain uses TRBV2 with TRBJ2-2, with 7 bases aligning to TRBD1. Germline V gene sequence: CDR1 SNHLY, CDR2 FYNNEI. The V and J ends lost 6 bases and 5 bases, in that order; junction bases with no gene match: 3. The CDR3 runs 13 residues. CDR3 bases: TGTGCCAGCAGATTACAGGGGACCGGGGAGCTGTTTTTT. This translates into CASRLQGTGELFF. The variable domain in full, completed from reference TRBV2 and TRBJ2-2, reads EPEVTQTPSHQVTQMGQEVILRCVPISNHLYFYWYRQILGQKVEFLVSFYNNEISEKSEIFDDQFSVERPDGSNFTLKIRSTKLEDSAMYFCASRLQGTGELFFGEGSRLTVL.

This chain connects TRBV10-3 to TRBJ2-5; tentative D call: TRBD2 (5 bases). Trimming pared 3 bases from V and 9 bases from J, leaving 14 bases between. The CDR3 loop spans 13 amino acids. Germline V gives CDR1 ENHRY, CDR2 SYGVKD. The CDR3 loop reads CAISELDSEAQYF. The CDR3 DNA follows: TGTGCCATCAGTGAATTGGACTCCGAGGCCCAGTACTTC.

V usage is TRBV19 and J usage is TRBJ2-1; the D gene is possibly TRBD1 (7 bases). V was shortened by 6 bases and J by 2 bases, with 14 bases between the two germline ends. The germline V gene encodes CDR1 LNHDA and CDR2 SQIVND (reference sequence). This CDR3 spans 15 amino acids. CDR3 DNA sequence: TGTGCCAGTAGAAACAGGGGAGGCACCTACAATGAGCAGTTCTTC. This sequence encodes CASRNRGGTYNEQFF.

This chain connects TRBV4-1 to TRBJ2-5; 8 nucleotides align to TRBD2. The CDR3 has 14 residues. Germline V gene sequence: CDR1 MGHRA, CDR2 YSYEKL. J gave up 4 bases and V 4 bases, and 5 bases lay outside the gene matches. CDR3 loop: CASSLRRGGETQYF. DNA for the CDR3: TGCGCCAGCAGCCTCCGACGGGGGGGAGAGACCCAGTACTTC.

The J gene is TRBJ2-2, the V gene TRBV6-5; 13 bases line up with TRBD2. Germline-derived CDR1 and CDR2 are MNHEY and SVGAGI. The V and J ends lost 4 bases and 7 bases, in that order; junction bases with no gene match: 6. The CDR3 totals 16 residues. The CDR3 nucleotides are TGTGCCAGCAGTTCAACTAGCGGGGGGGCGGTCGGGGAGCTGTTTTTT. Amino acids: CASSSTSGGAVGELFF.

Of note for this clone: At the DNA level, this CDR3 is encoded by other sequences in the same sample as well. This sequence joins TRBV11-2 and TRBJ2-7; unclear D gene. The V gene lost 1 base and the J gene lost 3 bases, with 7 bases spanning the gap. The germline CDR1 and CDR2 sequences are SGHAT and FQNNGV. The CDR3 consists of 13 residues. DNA of the CDR3: TGTGCCAGCAGCTTAGGACTGGGCTACGAGCAGTACTTC. Protein: CASSLGLGYEQYF.

For this clone: Within the sample, other DNA sequences also encode this same CDR3. The gene calls are TRBV2 and TRBJ1-3, with D possibly being TRBD1 (6 bases). V lost 6 bases, J lost 3 bases, and 12 bases lay in between. CDR3 size: 14 residues. The V gene's germline CDR1 is SNHLY and CDR2 FYNNEI. The CDR3 DNA sequence: TGTGCCAGCAGGCAAGGGGGTAGTGGAAACACCATATATTTT. Its protein product is CASRQGGSGNTIYF.

This clone was seen once. This chain uses TRBV25-1 with TRBJ1-2, with D uncertain. Germline CDR1 reads MGHDK; CDR2 reads SYGVNS. V lost 3 bases to trimming and J lost 0 bases, with 8 bases between them. This CDR3 has 14 residues. CDR3 sequence reads: CASSDLSPNYGYTF. CDR3 in DNA: TGTGCCAGCAGTGACCTCTCCCCTAACTATGGCTACACCTTC.

The chain combines TRBV5-6 with TRBJ1-1; the D gene is possibly TRBD1 (6 bases). This CDR3 is 13 amino acids long. V lost 5 bases and J lost 1, with 9 bases in between. Germline V CDR1 and CDR2: SGHDT, YYEEEE. The CDR3 DNA sequence: TGTGCCAGCAGAGGGGGTCAGAACACTGAAGCTTTCTTT. Its translation is CASRGGQNTEAFF.

This clone has only a few counts. The rearrangement links TRBV2 to TRBJ2-1; D is possibly TRBD2 (6 bases). The germline CDR1 and CDR2 sequences are SNHLY and FYNNEI. Trimming left V 6 bases short and J 8 bases short, with 20 bases between. CDR3 length: 15 residues. CDR3 residues: CASRGGGWGEDEQFF. The CDR3, as DNA: TGTGCCAGCAGGGGAGGCGGTTGGGGAGAGGATGAGCAGTTCTTC.

This clone has more than one count but fewer than ten. The gene calls are TRBV5-4 and TRBJ1-1; 8 nucleotides match TRBD1. The V gene's germline CDR1 is SGHNT and CDR2 YYREEE (reference sequence). The CDR3 is 13 residues long. The V and J ends lost 6 bases and 8 bases, in that order; junction bases with no gene match: 9. Written as DNA, the CDR3 is TGTGCCAGCATCCTCCCAGGGGGCGCCGAAGCTTTCTTT. It yields the protein CASILPGGAEAFF.

Only a few counts were recorded for this clone. The chain combines TRBV18 with TRBJ2-5, with 7 bases that match TRBD2. From germline, CDR1 is KGHSH and CDR2 LQKENI. CDR3 size: 13 residues. The V segment lost 6 bases and the J segment 4 bases; nucleotides outside the gene matches: 5. CDR3 residues: CASSTGGGETQYF. CDR3 bases: TGTGCCAGCTCCACGGGGGGAGGAGAGACCCAGTACTTC.

The rearrangement joins TRBV5-1 to TRBJ1-2; D gene unclear. The CDR3 contains 13 residues. Trimming left V 3 bases short and J 4 bases short, with 10 bases between. Germline lookup yields CDR1 SGHRS and CDR2 YFSETQ. The CDR3 spells CASSSEGSYGYTF. In DNA, the CDR3 is TGCGCCAGCAGCTCCGAGGGCAGCTATGGCTACACCTTC.

The V call is TRBV6-1, the J call TRBJ1-5; a possible D gene is TRBD1 (5 bases). This CDR3 is 16 amino acids long. CDR1 MNHNS and CDR2 SASEGT come from the germline V gene. Deletions cut 1 base from V and 0 bases from J, with 10 bases between. The CDR3 sequence: CASSEVDTYSNQPQHF. The CDR3 DNA follows: TGTGCCAGCAGTGAAGTGGACACCTATAGCAATCAGCCCCAGCATTTT.

The chain combines TRBV18 with TRBJ2-3, with TRBD2 matching over 12 bases. The CDR3 is 15 amino acids. Germline V lookup: CDR1 KGHSH, CDR2 LQKENI. The J segment lost 3 bases and the V segment lost 5 bases, leaving 3 bases of the junction unmatched. The CDR3 region is CASSTGTSGTDTQYF. CDR3 in DNA: TGTGCCAGCTCAACCGGGACTAGCGGGACAGATACGCAGTATTTT.

The chain joins TRBV7-6 to TRBJ1-2; 7 positions agree with TRBD1. CDR3 length equals 13 residues. Trimming removed 3 bases from V and 10 bases from J; junction bases left unmatched: 8. The germline V gene has CDR1 SGHVS and CDR2 FNYEAQ. The CDR3 is CASSLTGYEYYTF. For the CDR3, the DNA is TGTGCCAGCAGCTTGACAGGGTATGAATACTACACCTTC.

The chain carries TRBV19 and TRBJ2-5; D gene unclear. The CDR3 has 14 amino acids. CDR1 LNHDA and CDR2 SQIVND come from the germline V gene (reference sequence). Trimming cost V 4 bases and J 1 base, with 10 bases left between them. CDR3 DNA sequence: TGTGCCAGTAGTACTAGACCGATCCAAGAGACCCAGTACTTC. Translated, it gives CASSTRPIQETQYF.

The chain has TRBV7-2 and TRBJ1-2; 8 bases are shared with TRBD1. The CDR3 is 13 amino acids. V shed 5 bases, J shed 8 bases, and the junction held 7 bases outside the gene matches. Germline CDR1 SGHTA, CDR2 FQGNSA. CDR3 bases: TGTGCCAGCAGCGCAAGACAGGGGCGGGGCTACACCTTC. It codes for CASSARQGRGYTF.

The chain uses TRBV10-3 and TRBJ2-5; 15 bases agree with TRBD2. CDR1 is ENHRY, CDR2 SYGVKD, per germline. The CDR3 has 17 amino acids. J lost 2 bases, V lost 0 bases, and 1 base had no gene match. CDR3 region: CAISESGTSGGQETQYF. CDR3 coding DNA: TGTGCCATCAGTGAGTCCGGGACTAGCGGGGGGCAAGAGACCCAGTACTTC.

This clone was detected only once. The chain is built from TRBV19 and TRBJ1-5; 7 bases are shared with TRBD1. The CDR3 extends over 13 amino acids. Trimming cost V 7 bases and J 6 bases; bases outside gene matches: 6. Germline V gene sequence: CDR1 LNHDA, CDR2 SQIVND (reference sequence). The CDR3 nucleotides are TGTGCCAGTACCCCGGGACAGAGTCAGCCCCAGCATTTT. Translating gives CASTPGQSQPQHF.